The 16 T cell receptor beta chains below all came from one sample that was sequenced in a study of T cell responses to AZD1222 COVID-19 vaccine. Sequencing used immunoSEQ multiplex PCR; TCRdb keeps in-frame clones, though not all of them. The sample lists roughly 180,000 clones, around 93% occurring once. Sequencing was performed on peripheral blood, taken 28 days after the second dose of the MenACWY control vaccine. The origin of the receptors is an adult who received the MenACWY meningococcal vaccine as a control.

The chain employs TRBV7-8 and TRBJ1-2; D is perhaps TRBD1 (5 bases). The ends were cut back, 5 bases at V and 4 bases at J, with 11 bases in the middle. Germline assignment: CDR1 SGHVS and CDR2 FQNEAQ. There are 13 residues in the CDR3. For the CDR3, the DNA is TGTGCCAGCAGCCCAGGGCTATTCTATGGCTACACCTTC. As protein: CASSPGLFYGYTF.

J is TRBJ1-5 and V is TRBV18, with a tentative D call TRBD1 (5 bases). The CDR3 consists of 15 residues. Between the trimmed V and J ends, which lost 2 bases and 4 bases, there was a span of 12 bases. Looked up from germline, CDR1 is KGHSH and CDR2 is LQKENI. The CDR3 here is CASSPSGLENQPQHF. The CDR3 region has the DNA TGTGCCAGCTCACCATCAGGGTTAGAGAATCAGCCCCAGCATTTT.

There are a few counts of this clone. This sequence joins TRBV7-2 and TRBJ2-1; 11 bases are shared with TRBD2. Germline values: CDR1 SGHTA, CDR2 FQGNSA. The CDR3 extends over 14 amino acids. Trimming at V came to 6 bases and at J to 7 bases, leaving 5 bases not matched to a gene. This CDR3 reads CASSKTSGGNEQFF. Here the CDR3 DNA reads TGTGCCAGCAGTAAAACTAGCGGGGGTAATGAGCAGTTCTTC. The whole variable domain, remainder taken from reference TRBV7-2 and TRBJ2-1, is GAGVSQSPSNKVTEKGKDVELRCDPISGHTALYWYRQSLGQGLEFLIYFQGNSAPDKSGLPSDRFSAERTGGSVSTLTIQRTQQEDSAVYLCASSKTSGGNEQFFGPGTRLTVL.

This rearrangement joins TRBV4-1 to TRBJ2-2, with 13 bases identical to TRBD2. The V gene's germline CDR1 is MGHRA and CDR2 YSYEKL. V shed 1 base and J 5 bases; nucleotides not matched to a gene: 4. There are 17 residues in the CDR3. CDR3 loop: CASSQATSGGATGELFF. The CDR3 nucleotides are TGCGCCAGCAGCCAAGCCACTAGCGGGGGGGCGACCGGGGAGCTGTTTTTT.

The chain recombines TRBV25-1 with TRBJ1-1, with D perhaps matching TRBD1 (6 bases). The CDR3 is 14 residues long. V was trimmed by 3 bases and J by 3 bases, leaving 11 bases between them. Germline CDR1 and CDR2: MGHDK and SYGVNS. CDR3 amino acids: CASSDTGMYTEAFF. Written as DNA, the CDR3 is TGTGCCAGCAGTGATACAGGGATGTACACTGAAGCTTTCTTT.

V usage is TRBV7-2 and J usage is TRBJ1-1; D is unclear. Looked up from germline, CDR1 is SGHTA and CDR2 is FQGNSA. The CDR3 spans 15 residues. V gave up 7 bases and J gave up 0 bases, with 15 bases separating them. CDR3 residues: CASTPDTVMNTEAFF. For the CDR3, the DNA is TGTGCCAGCACCCCGGATACCGTGATGAACACTGAAGCTTTCTTT.

The rearrangement links TRBV7-9 to TRBJ2-2, with TRBD2 matching over 7 bases. V dropped 8 bases and J dropped 3; count of bases not matched to a gene: 6. Germline CDR1 and CDR2: SEHNR and FQNEAQ (reference sequence). This CDR3 is 14 amino acids long. This chain's CDR3 is CASAPSGYTGELFF. CDR3 coding DNA: TGTGCCAGCGCCCCTAGCGGCTACACCGGGGAGCTGTTTTTT.

The rearrangement uses TRBV11-2 and TRBJ1-1, with no clear D. The V gene's germline CDR1 is SGHAT and CDR2 FQNNGV. Trimming shortened V by 1 base and J by 5 bases, and 8 bases separated the two germline ends. The CDR3 covers 13 residues. DNA for the CDR3: TGTGCCAGCAGCTTAGTGCGAGGAACTGAAGCTTTCTTT. It specifies CASSLVRGTEAFF.

This rearrangement joins TRBV19 to TRBJ1-1; D remains ambiguous. This CDR3 contains 14 residues. Germline CDR1 LNHDA, CDR2 SQIVND (reference sequence). V was shortened by 3 bases and J by 5 bases, with 13 bases between the two germline ends. Here the CDR3 reads CASSMRGEHTEAFF. The CDR3 region has the DNA TGTGCCAGTAGTATGCGCGGGGAACATACTGAAGCTTTCTTT.

The V gene is TRBV30, the J gene TRBJ1-2; TRBD1 matches 11 bases. CDR3 length equals 14 residues. V lost 3 bases, J lost 8 bases, and 8 bases stayed unmatched. Per the germline V gene, CDR1 is GTSNPN and CDR2 is SVGIG (reference sequence). As DNA, the CDR3 is TGTGCCTGGAGCGACTGGACAGGGGGCGACGGCTACACCTTC. Its protein product is CAWSDWTGGDGYTF. Full variable domain (rest looked up from reference TRBV30 and TRBJ1-2): SQTIHQWPATLVQPVGSPLSLECTVEGTSNPNLYWYRQAAGRGLQLLFYSVGIGQISSEVPQNLSASRPQDRQFILSSKKLLLSDSGFYLCAWSDWTGGDGYTFGSGTRLTVV.

This chain's CDR3 is CAWTPGGGRTGANVLTF. The CDR3 bases are TGTGCCTGGACCCCTGGTGGAGGGAGGACTGGGGCCAACGTCCTGACTTTC. The chain has TRBV30 and TRBJ2-6, with D possibly matching TRBD2 (6 bases). This CDR3 contains 17 residues. Germline CDR1 GTSNPN, CDR2 SVGIG (reference sequence). V dropped 4 bases and J dropped 2 bases, with 18 bases sitting between them. Full variable domain (missing parts from reference TRBV30 and TRBJ2-6): SQTIHQWPATLVQPVGSPLSLECTVEGTSNPNLYWYRQAAGRGLQLLFYSVGIGQISSEVPQNLSASRPQDRQFILSSKKLLLSDSGFYLCAWTPGGGRTGANVLTFGAGSRLTVL.

J is TRBJ1-2 and V is TRBV6-6; 8 bases are a match to TRBD1. This CDR3 contains 15 residues. V trimming: 4 bases; J trimming: 2 bases; junction bases outside the gene matches: 6. Germline V gene sequence: CDR1 MNHNY, CDR2 SVGAGI (reference sequence). The CDR3 region has the DNA TGTGCCAGCAGTTTCCAGGGGGCGCCGAACTATGGCTACACCTTC. Its protein is CASSFQGAPNYGYTF.

V is TRBV9 and J is TRBJ2-7, with D possibly TRBD1 on 5 matching bases. Between the trimmed V and J ends, which lost 3 bases and 0 bases, there was a span of 10 bases. The CDR3 consists of 14 residues. The V gene's germline CDR1 is SGDLS and CDR2 YYNGEE. This CDR3 reads CASSADSSSYEQYF. The CDR3 nucleotides read TGTGCCAGCAGCGCAGACAGCTCCTCCTACGAGCAGTACTTC.

The V and J genes are TRBV7-9 and TRBJ2-1; D not resolved. The CDR3 is 15 residues long. The V end lost 2 bases, the J end lost 0 bases, and 8 bases lay between the germline ends. Germline CDR1 SEHNR, CDR2 FQNEAQ (reference sequence). The CDR3: CASSLSGSSYNEQFF. In DNA, the CDR3 is TGTGCCAGCAGCTTAAGTGGCAGCTCCTACAATGAGCAGTTCTTC.

The J gene is TRBJ1-2, the V gene TRBV28; weak D call: TRBD1 (5 bases). CDR1 MDHEN and CDR2 SYDVKM come from the germline V gene. The length of the CDR3 is 14 residues. Between the trimmed V and J ends, which lost 8 bases and 6 bases, there was a span of 19 bases. The CDR3, as DNA: TGTGCCAGCTCCTTCTTACGGACACTTGATGGCTACACCTTC. Protein product: CASSFLRTLDGYTF.

This rearrangement joins TRBV6-6 to TRBJ1-4, with D hard to call. There are 15 residues in the CDR3. Germline V gene sequence: CDR1 MNHNY, CDR2 SVGAGI (reference sequence). Trimming removed 0 bases at V and 7 bases at J, with 12 bases between. For the CDR3, the DNA is TGTGCCAGCAGTTACTCGAGAGGGAATGGTGAAAAACTGTTTTTT. This translates into CASSYSRGNGEKLFF.